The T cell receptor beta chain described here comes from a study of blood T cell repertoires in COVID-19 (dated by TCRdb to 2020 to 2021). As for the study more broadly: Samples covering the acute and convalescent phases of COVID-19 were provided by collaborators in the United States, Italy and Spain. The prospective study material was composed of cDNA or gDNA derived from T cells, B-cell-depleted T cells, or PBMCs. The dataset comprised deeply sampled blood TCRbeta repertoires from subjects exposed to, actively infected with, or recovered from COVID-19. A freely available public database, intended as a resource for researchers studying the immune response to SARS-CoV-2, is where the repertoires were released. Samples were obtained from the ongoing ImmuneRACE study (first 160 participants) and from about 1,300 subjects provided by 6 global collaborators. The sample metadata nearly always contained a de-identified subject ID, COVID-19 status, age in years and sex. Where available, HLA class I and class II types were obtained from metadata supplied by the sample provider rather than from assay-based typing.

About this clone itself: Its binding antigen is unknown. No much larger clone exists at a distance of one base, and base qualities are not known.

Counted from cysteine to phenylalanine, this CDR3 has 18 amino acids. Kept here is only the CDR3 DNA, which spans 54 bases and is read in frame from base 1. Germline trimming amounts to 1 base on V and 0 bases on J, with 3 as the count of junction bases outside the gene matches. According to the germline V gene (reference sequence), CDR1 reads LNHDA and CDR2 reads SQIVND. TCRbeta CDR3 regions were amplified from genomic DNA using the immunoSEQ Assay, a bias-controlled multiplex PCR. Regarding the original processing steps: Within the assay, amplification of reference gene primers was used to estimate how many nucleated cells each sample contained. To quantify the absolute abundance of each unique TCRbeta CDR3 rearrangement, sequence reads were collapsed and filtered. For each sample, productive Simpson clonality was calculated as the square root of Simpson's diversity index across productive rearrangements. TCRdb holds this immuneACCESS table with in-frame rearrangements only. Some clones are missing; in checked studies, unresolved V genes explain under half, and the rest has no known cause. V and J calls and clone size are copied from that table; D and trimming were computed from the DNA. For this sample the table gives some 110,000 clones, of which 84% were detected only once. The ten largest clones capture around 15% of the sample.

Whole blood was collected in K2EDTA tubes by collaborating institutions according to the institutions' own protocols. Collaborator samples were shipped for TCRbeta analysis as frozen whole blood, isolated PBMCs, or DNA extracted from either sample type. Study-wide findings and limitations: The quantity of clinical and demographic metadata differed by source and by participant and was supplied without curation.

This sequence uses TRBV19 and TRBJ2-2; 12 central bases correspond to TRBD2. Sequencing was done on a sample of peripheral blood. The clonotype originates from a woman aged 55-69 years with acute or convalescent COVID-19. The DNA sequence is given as TGTGCCAGTAGTATAGGGACTAGCGGGGCCCCGAACACCGGGGAGCTGTTTTTT. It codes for CASSIGTSGAPNTGELFF.